The T cell receptor beta chain under discussion was sequenced for a study of blood T cells in healthy people across ages. Study results and limitations: Naive T cell percentage showed a strong correlation with the diversity of TCR beta.

A second 7 to 11 cycle PCR used barcoded and J-beta primers. One entry per CDR3 protein results from TCRdb running MiXCR on the 5' RACE reads. This table has over 700,000 distinct CDR3 sequences, about 53% appearing once. For this clonotype: Antigen: not known.

The CDR3 extends over 13 amino acids. In germline, CDR1 is SGHTA, CDR2 FQGNSA. Trimming pared 5 bases from V and 8 bases from J, leaving 13 bases between. Every donor contributed roughly 10 milliliters of peripheral blood by blood draw. PBMCs numbering at least 6 million were isolated per sample. This TCR came from a man aged 80 or over in good health. This chain uses TRBV7-2 with TRBJ2-1, with a possible D match to TRBD1 (5 bases). Sequencing used blood. The DNA for the CDR3 is TGTGCCAGCAGCGTGCAGGGTCGGGATGAGCAGTTCTTC. Its protein is CASSVQGRDEQFF. Combining the CDR3 with reference TRBV7-2 and TRBJ2-1 gives the whole variable domain GAGVSQSPSNKVTEKGKDVELRCDPISGHTALYWYRQSLGQGLEFLIYFQGNSAPDKSGLPSDRFSAERTGGSVSTLTIQRTQQEDSAVYLCASSVQGRDEQFFGPGTRLTVL.